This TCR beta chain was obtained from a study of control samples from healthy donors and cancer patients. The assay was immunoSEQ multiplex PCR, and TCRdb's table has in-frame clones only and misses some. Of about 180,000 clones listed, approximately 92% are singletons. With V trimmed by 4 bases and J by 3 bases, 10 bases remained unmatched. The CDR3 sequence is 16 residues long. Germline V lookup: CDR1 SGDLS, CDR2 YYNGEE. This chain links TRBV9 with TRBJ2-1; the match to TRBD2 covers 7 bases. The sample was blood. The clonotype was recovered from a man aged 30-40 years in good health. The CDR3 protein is CASSPPAGVNYNEQFF. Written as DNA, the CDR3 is TGTGCCAGCAGCCCCCCGGCGGGAGTTAACTACAATGAGCAGTTCTTC.